The sequence of this TCR beta chain was determined in a study of cytomegalovirus exposure and HLA in healthy donors. Primers included in the PCR were 60 Vbeta and 13 Jbeta primers. Only in-frame clones appear in the TCRdb table, and some are missing; sequencing was by immunoSEQ multiplex PCR. The profile covers 170,000 or so clones, with just under 80% appearing a single time and over 3% taken by the ten largest. V trimming: 3 bases; J trimming: 5 bases; junction bases outside the gene matches: 10. Germline CDR1 and CDR2: SEHNR and FQNEAQ (reference sequence). The CDR3 extends over 16 amino acids. This chain links TRBV7-9 with TRBJ2-3; 8 positions match TRBD2. This TCR came from a woman in her fifties or sixties in good health and CMV-seropositive. Sequencing was carried out using PBMCs. The CDR3 DNA sequence: TGTGCCAGCAGCTTTGTAGCGGGGACCTACGAAGATACGCAGTATTTT. Amino acid sequence: CASSFVAGTYEDTQYF. Using reference TRBV7-9 and TRBJ2-3 for the parts outside the CDR3, the full variable domain is DTGVSQNPRHKITKRGQNVTFRCDPISEHNRLYWYRQTLGQGPEFLTYFQNEAQLEKSRLLSDRFSAERPKGSFSTLEIQRTEQGDSAMYLCASSFVAGTYEDTQYFGPGTRLTVL.